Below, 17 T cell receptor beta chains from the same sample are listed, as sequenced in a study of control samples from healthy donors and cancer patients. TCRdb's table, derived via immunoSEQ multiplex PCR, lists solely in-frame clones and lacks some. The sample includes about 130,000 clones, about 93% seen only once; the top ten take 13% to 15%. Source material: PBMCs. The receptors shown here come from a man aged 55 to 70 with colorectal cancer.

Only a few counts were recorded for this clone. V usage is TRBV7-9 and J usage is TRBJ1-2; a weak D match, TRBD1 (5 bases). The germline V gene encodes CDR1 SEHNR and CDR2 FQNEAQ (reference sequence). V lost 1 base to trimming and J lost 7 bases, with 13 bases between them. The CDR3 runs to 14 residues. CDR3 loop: CASSLEGDAGGYTF. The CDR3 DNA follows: TGTGCCAGCAGCTTAGAAGGGGACGCGGGTGGCTACACCTTC.

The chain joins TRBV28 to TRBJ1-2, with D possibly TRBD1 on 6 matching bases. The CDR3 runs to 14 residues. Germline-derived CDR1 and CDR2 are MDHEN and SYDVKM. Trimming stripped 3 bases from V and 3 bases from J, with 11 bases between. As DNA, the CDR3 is TGTGCCAGCAGTTTGGGGGCAGGAGACTATGGCTACACCTTC. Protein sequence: CASSLGAGDYGYTF.

The DNA for the CDR3 is TGCAGCGTCATGGGGGCCGAGGGACAGCCCCAGCATTTT. Translation gives CSVMGAEGQPQHF. V gene TRBV29-1 combines with J gene TRBJ1-5, with D perhaps TRBD1 (6 bases). Germline values: CDR1 SQVTM, CDR2 ANQGSEA. The CDR3 totals 13 residues. V gave up 6 bases and J gave up 7 bases, with 16 bases separating them.

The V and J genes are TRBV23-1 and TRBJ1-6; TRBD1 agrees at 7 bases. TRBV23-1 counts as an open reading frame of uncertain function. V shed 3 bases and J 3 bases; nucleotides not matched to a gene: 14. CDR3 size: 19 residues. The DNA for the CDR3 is TGCGCCAGCAGTCATATCCTGAGGGACAGAGAGAACTATAATTCACCCCTCCACTTT. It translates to CASSHILRDRENYNSPLHF.

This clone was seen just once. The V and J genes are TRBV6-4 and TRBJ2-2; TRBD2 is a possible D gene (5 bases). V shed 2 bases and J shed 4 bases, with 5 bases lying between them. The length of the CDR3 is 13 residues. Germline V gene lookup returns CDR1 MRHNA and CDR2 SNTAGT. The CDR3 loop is CASSDGSTGELFF. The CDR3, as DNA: TGTGCCAGCAGTGACGGGAGCACCGGGGAGCTGTTTTTT.

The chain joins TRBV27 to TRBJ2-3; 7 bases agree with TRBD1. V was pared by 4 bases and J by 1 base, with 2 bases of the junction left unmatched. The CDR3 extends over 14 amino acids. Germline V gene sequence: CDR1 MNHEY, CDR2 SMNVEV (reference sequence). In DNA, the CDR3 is TGTGCCAGCAGTTGGGGGACAGGCACAGATACGCAGTATTTT. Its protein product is CASSWGTGTDTQYF.

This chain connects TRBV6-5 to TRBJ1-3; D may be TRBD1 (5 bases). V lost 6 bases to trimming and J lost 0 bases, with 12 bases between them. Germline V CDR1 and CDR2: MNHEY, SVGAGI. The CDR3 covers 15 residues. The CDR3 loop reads CASSIGHVSGNTIYF. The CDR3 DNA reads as TGTGCCAGCAGCATAGGACACGTCTCTGGAAACACCATATATTTT.

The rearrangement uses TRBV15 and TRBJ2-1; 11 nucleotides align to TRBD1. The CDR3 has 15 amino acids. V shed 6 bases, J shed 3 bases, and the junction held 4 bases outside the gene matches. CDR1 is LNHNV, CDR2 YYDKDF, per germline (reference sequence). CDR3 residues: CATRRDRGFYNEQFF. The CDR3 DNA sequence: TGTGCCACCAGAAGGGACAGGGGGTTCTACAATGAGCAGTTCTTC. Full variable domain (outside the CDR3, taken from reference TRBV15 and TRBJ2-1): DAMVIQNPRYQVTQFGKPVTLSCSQTLNHNVMYWYQQKSSQAPKLLFHYYDKDFNNEADTPDNFQSRRPNTSFCFLDIRSPGLGDTAMYLCATRRDRGFYNEQFFGPGTRLTVL.

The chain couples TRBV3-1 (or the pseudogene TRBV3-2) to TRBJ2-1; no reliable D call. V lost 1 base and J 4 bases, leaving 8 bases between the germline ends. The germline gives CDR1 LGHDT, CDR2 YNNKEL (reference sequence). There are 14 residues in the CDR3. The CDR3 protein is CASSQGVGYNEQFF. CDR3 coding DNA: TGTGCCAGCAGCCAAGGCGTCGGTTACAATGAGCAGTTCTTC.

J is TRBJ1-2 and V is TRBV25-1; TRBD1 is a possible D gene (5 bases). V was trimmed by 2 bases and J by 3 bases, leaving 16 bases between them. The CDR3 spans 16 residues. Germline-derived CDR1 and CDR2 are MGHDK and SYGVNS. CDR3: CASSEGGYGGHYGYTF. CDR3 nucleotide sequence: TGTGCCAGCAGTGAAGGGGGTTACGGGGGACACTATGGCTACACCTTC.

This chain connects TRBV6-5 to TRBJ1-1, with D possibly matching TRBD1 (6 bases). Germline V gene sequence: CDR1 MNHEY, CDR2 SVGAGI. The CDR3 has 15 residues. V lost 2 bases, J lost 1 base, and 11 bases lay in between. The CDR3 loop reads CASSYPGVGNTEAFF. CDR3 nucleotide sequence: TGTGCCAGCAGTTACCCAGGGGTTGGGAACACTGAAGCTTTCTTT.

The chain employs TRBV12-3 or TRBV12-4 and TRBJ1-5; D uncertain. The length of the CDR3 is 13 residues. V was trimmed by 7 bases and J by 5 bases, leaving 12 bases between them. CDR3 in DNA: TGTGCCAGCACCTTTAGGTTGGATCAGCCCCAGCATTTT. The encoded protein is CASTFRLDQPQHF.

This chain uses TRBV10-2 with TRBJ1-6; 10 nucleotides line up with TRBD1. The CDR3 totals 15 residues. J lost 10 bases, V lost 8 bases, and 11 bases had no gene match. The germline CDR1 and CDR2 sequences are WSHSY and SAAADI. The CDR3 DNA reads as TGCGCCAGCGTCCCCAGTGGACAGGGGGGATCACCCCTCCACTTT. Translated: CASVPSGQGGSPLHF.

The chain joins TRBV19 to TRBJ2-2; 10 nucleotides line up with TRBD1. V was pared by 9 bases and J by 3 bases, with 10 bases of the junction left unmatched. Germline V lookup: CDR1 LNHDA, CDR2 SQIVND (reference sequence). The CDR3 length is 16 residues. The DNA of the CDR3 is TGTGCCAGCAAACATTCGACAGGGGGCGACACCGGGGAGCTGTTTTTT. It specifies CASKHSTGGDTGELFF.

The CDR3 DNA reads TGTGCCAGCAGCCGACTAGCGACGACAGATACGCAGTATTTT. Residues: CASSRLATTDTQYF. This sequence joins TRBV14 and TRBJ2-3; 8 bases line up with TRBD2. The CDR3 runs 14 residues. The J segment lost 3 bases and the V segment lost 4 bases, leaving 3 bases of the junction unmatched. Looked up from germline, CDR1 is SGHDN and CDR2 is FVKESK.

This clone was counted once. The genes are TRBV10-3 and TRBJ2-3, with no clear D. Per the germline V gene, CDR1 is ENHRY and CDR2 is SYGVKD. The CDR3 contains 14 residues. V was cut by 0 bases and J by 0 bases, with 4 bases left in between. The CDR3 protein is CAISESTSTDTQYF. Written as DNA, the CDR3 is TGTGCCATCAGTGAGTCGACTAGCACAGATACGCAGTATTTT.

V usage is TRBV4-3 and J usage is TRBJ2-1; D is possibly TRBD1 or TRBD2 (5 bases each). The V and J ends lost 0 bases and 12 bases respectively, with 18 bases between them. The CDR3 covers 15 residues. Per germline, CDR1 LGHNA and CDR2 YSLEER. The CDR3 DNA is TGCGCCAGCAGCCAAGAGTCGGGGCAGACTTTTTGGCAGTTCTTC. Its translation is CASSQESGQTFWQFF.